The subject of this entry is one T cell receptor beta chain. These data are taken from a study of blood T cell repertoires in COVID-19. Study overall: Samples representing acute and convalescent COVID-19 were sourced from the United States, Italy and Spain. T cells, B-cell-depleted T cells, or PBMCs supplied cDNA or gDNA.

Authors' methods: The assay estimated nucleated cells by amplifying reference gene primers. The table came from immunoSEQ multiplex PCR; TCRdb's copy has only in-frame clones and leaves some out. That table furnishes V, J and clone size, whereas the DNA furnished D and trimming. The sample has 15,000 to 20,000 clones, around 92% seen once. The CDR3 sequence is 15 residues long. With 2 bases clipped from V and 0 bases from J, the junction kept 3 bases outside the gene matches. Germline assignment: CDR1 MGHRA and CDR2 YSYEKL. The chain is built from TRBV4-1 and TRBJ1-2; 7 nucleotides align to TRBD1. The sequencing sample was made of peripheral blood. This clonotype originated in a human donor in a cohort sampled during active COVID-19. The DNA for the CDR3 is TGCGCCAGCAGCCAACCAGGGGGTGCTAACTATGGCTACACCTTC. The encoded protein is CASSQPGGANYGYTF.